This T cell receptor beta chain comes out of a study of cytomegalovirus exposure and HLA in healthy donors. The study, taken as a whole, reports: The study labeled more than 150 TCR beta chains cytomegalovirus-associated. Earlier analysis found most TCR beta V segments productive about 87% or about 30% of the time. Specificity of a few CMV-associated chains for CMV antigens was verified in vitro.

60 Vbeta and 13 Jbeta primers were used in PCR. Sequenced by immunoSEQ multiplex PCR; TCRdb stores in-frame clones only, minus some. Of tens of thousands of clones in the sample, about 72% were seen once. Donors counted as nominally healthy when sampled, yet unrecorded immune exposures were likely. A remark on this clone: As yet, its antigen is unknown.

Germline values: CDR1 GTSNPN, CDR2 SVGIG (reference sequence). The V and J ends lost 0 bases and 5 bases, in that order; junction bases with no gene match: 9. This CDR3 is 16 amino acids long. What was sequenced was PBMCs. V is TRBV30 and J is TRBJ2-7, with 11 bases matching TRBD1. The source is a man aged 25-45 years in good health and CMV-seronegative. The CDR3 DNA reads as TGTGCCTGGAGTGTAGGACAGGGGGCAAAAGGCGACGAGCAGTACTTC. This translates into CAWSVGQGAKGDEQYF. The variable domain in full, with the rest retrieved from reference TRBV30 and TRBJ2-7, is SQTIHQWPATLVQPVGSPLSLECTVEGTSNPNLYWYRQAAGRGLQLLFYSVGIGQISSEVPQNLSASRPQDRQFILSSKKLLLSDSGFYLCAWSVGQGAKGDEQYFGPGTRLTVT.